This T cell receptor beta chain was sequenced for a study of shared clonotypes between healthy human individuals. Study information: Per donor, three plates held CD4 naive cells, three held CD4 memory, two held CD8 naive and one held CD8 memory.

Notes on this clone: The target antigen is unknown.

The germline gives CDR1 SGDLS, CDR2 YYNGEE. The V gene lost 0 bases and the J gene lost 9 bases, with 10 bases spanning the gap. This CDR3 is 13 amino acids long. The study, taken as a whole, reports: Naive subsets tended to show greater estimated richness than memory subsets.

Measured with immunoSEQ multiplex PCR; TCRdb has only the in-frame clones, and not every one. The sample carries about 2 million clones, 85% to 95% recorded once. Terminally differentiated effector memory CD45RA+ cells were left out of the naive CD8 fraction, which was CD45RO-negative and positively selected for CCR7. The healthy adult donors were HIV-negative and reported no recent acute infections or vaccinations. The receptor was isolated from a young man in good health. The chain couples TRBV9 to TRBJ1-3, with D perhaps TRBD1 (5 bases). Sequencing was done on a sample of naive CD8+ T cells sorted from blood. The CDR3 loop reads CASSVDGGGTIYF. The DNA of the CDR3 is TGTGCCAGCAGCGTAGACGGGGGTGGCACCATATATTTT.